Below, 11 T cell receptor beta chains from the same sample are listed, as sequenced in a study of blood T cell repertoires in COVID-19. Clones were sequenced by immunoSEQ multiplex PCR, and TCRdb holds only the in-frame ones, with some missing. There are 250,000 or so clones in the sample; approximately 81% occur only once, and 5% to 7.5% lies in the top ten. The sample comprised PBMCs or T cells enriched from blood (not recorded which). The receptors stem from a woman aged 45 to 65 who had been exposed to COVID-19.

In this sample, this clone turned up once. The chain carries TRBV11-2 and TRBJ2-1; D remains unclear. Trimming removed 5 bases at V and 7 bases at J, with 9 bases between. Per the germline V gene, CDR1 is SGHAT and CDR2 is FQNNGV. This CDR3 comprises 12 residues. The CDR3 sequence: CASSRSRNEQFF. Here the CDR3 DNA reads TGTGCCAGCAGCCGTTCACGGAATGAGCAGTTCTTC.

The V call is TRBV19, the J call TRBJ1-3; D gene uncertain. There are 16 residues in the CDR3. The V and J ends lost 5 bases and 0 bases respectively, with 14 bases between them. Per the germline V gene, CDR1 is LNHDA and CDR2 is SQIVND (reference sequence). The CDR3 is CASSAPSRSSGNTIYF. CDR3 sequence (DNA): TGTGCCAGTAGTGCGCCATCTAGAAGCTCTGGAAACACCATATATTTT.

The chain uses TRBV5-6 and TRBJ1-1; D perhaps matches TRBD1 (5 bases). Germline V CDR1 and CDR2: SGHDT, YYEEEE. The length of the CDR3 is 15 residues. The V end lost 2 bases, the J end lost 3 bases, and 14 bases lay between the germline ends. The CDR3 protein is CASSFPTARDTEAFF. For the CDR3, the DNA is TGTGCCAGCAGCTTCCCGACAGCAAGGGACACTGAAGCTTTCTTT.

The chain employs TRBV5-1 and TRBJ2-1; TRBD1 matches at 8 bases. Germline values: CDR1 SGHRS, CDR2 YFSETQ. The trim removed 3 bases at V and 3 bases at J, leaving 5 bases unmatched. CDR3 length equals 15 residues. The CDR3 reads CASSSGQGDYNEQFF. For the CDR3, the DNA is TGCGCCAGCAGCTCTGGACAGGGAGACTACAATGAGCAGTTCTTC.

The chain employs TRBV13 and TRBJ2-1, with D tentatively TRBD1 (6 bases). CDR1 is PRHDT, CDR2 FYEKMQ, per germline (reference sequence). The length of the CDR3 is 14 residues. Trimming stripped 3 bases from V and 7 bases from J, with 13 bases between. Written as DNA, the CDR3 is TGTGCCAGCAGCTTGGGCTTGGGGGCTAATGAGCAGTTCTTC. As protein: CASSLGLGANEQFF.

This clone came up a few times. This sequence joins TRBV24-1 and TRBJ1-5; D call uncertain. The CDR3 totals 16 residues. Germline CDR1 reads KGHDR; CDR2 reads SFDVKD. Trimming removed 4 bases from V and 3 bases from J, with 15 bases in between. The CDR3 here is CATSDPRVPDNQPQHF. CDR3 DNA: TGTGCCACCAGTGACCCCCGGGTCCCGGACAATCAGCCCCAGCATTTT.

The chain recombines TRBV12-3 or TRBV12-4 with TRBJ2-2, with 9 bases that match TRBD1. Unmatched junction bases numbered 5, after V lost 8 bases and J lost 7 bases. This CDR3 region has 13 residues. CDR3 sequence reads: CASRDRVNGELFF. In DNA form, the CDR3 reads TGTGCCAGCCGGGACAGGGTTAACGGGGAGCTGTTTTTT.

Here the CDR3 reads CASSEVAGGRYEQYF. As DNA, the CDR3 is TGTGCCAGCAGTGAAGTTGCGGGGGGCCGCTACGAGCAGTACTTC. The rearrangement joins TRBV6-1 to TRBJ2-7; 8 bases align to TRBD2. V shed 1 base, J shed 3 bases, and the junction held 5 bases outside the gene matches. The CDR3 contains 15 residues. Per the germline V gene, CDR1 is MNHNS and CDR2 is SASEGT.

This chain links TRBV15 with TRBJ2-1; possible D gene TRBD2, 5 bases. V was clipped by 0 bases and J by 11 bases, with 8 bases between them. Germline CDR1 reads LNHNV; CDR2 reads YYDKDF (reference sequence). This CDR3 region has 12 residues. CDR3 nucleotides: TGTGCCACCAGCAGAGATGGGGAGCAGCAGTTCTTC. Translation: CATSRDGEQQFF.

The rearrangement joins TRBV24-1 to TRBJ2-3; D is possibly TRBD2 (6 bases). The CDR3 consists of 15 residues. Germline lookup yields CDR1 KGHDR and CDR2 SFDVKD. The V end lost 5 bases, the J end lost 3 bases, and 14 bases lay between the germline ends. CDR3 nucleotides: TGTGCCACCAGTGTAAATACGGGGGAGACAGATACGCAGTATTTT. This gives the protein CATSVNTGETDTQYF.

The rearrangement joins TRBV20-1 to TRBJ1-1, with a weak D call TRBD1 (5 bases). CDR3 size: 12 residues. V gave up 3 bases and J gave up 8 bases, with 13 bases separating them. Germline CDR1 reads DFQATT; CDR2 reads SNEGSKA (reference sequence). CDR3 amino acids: CSASRGWTEAFF. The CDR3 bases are TGCAGTGCTAGTAGGGGCTGGACAGAAGCTTTCTTT.